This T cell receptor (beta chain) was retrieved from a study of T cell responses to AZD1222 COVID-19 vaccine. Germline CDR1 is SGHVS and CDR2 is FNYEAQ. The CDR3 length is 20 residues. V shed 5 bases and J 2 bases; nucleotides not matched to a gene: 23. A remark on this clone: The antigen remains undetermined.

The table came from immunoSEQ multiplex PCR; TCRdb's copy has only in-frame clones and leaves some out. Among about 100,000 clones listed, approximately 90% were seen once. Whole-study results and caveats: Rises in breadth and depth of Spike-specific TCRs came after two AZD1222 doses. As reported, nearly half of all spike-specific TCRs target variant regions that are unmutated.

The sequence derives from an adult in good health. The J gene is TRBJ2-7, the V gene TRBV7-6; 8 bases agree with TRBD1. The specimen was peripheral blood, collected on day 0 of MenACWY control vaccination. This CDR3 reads CASSIPGGGQGSGNAYEQYF. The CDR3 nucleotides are TGTGCCAGCAGCATACCCGGTGGCGGACAGGGATCGGGAAACGCCTACGAGCAGTACTTC.